A single sample gave rise to the 22 T cell receptor beta chains below, sequenced in a study of T cells in Graves' hyperthyroidism and ophthalmopathy (dated by TCRdb to about 2019). The library relied on multiplex PCR. The sample was run on an Illumina HiSeq 2000. The TCR beta CDR3 regions were amplified from the RNA transcripts. The TCR CDR3 was subjected to a first round of RT-PCR using the HTBI primer set and the Qiagen OneStep RT-PCR kit. Clones were called with MiXCR by TCRdb after fastp trimmed the public reads at Q25, and only in-frame beta chains were retained. For every CDR3 protein sequence, its rows merge into one entry that carries the most common genes and DNA. The sample table records some 530,000 distinct CDR3 sequences; roughly 23% of these occur just once. 45% to 55% of the sample comes from the top ten. Sequenced: blood. The receptors shown here come from a woman aged 70-85 years with Graves' ophthalmopathy.

This clonotype showed up just a few times. The V and J genes are TRBV6-2 or TRBV6-3 and TRBJ2-2, with TRBD1 matching 7 bases. Germline lookup yields CDR1 MNHEY and CDR2 SVGEGT. The CDR3 loop spans 18 amino acids. V dropped 2 bases and J dropped 5; count of bases not matched to a gene: 14. CDR3: CASSYGLFLTGLTGELFF. The CDR3 nucleotides read TGTGCCAGCAGTTACGGGTTATTCCTGACAGGGCTTACCGGGGAGCTGTTTTTT.

This clonotype was counted between two and nine times. The chain uses TRBV10-3 and TRBJ2-3, with D possibly TRBD2 on 6 matching bases. Trimming took 9 bases from V and 0 from J, leaving 16 bases between them. CDR3 length: 15 residues. Germline CDR1 ENHRY, CDR2 SYGVKD. The DNA for the CDR3 is TGTGCCATGGGCGGGACTCAGACTAGCACAGATACGCAGTATTTT. Translated: CAMGGTQTSTDTQYF.

The sample holds many counts of this clonotype. V and J are TRBV7-8 and TRBJ2-3; the D gene could be TRBD1 or TRBD2 (5 bases each). Germline CDR1 and CDR2: SGHVS and FQNEAQ. Trimming pared 5 bases from V and 4 bases from J, leaving 19 bases between. This CDR3 region has 16 residues. CDR3 residues: CASSPKGQGVADTQYF. CDR3 DNA sequence: TGTGCCAGCAGCCCTAAAGGGCAGGGAGTCGCAGATACGCAGTATTTT.

The rearrangement uses TRBV30 and TRBJ2-2; D is uncertain. CDR1 and CDR2 from the germline V gene are GTSNPN and SVGIG (reference sequence). The V end was cut by 0 bases, the J end by 6 bases, with 8 bases between. This CDR3 is built from 13 residues. The CDR3: CAWSVSRPGELFF. The CDR3 DNA sequence: TGTGCCTGGAGTGTGTCTCGCCCCGGGGAGCTGTTTTTT.

In this sample, this clonotype turned up a few times. V gene TRBV20-1 combines with J gene TRBJ1-2, with D hard to call. V lost 3 bases, J lost 2 bases, and 7 bases lay in between. There are 12 residues in the CDR3. The germline V gene encodes CDR1 DFQATT and CDR2 SNEGSKA (reference sequence). CDR3 region: CSARAPNYGYTF. For the CDR3, the DNA is TGCAGTGCTAGGGCCCCCAACTATGGCTACACCTTC.

V usage is TRBV12-5 and J usage is TRBJ1-4; no definite D call. V lost 3 bases to trimming and J lost 7 bases, with 6 bases between them. This CDR3 is built from 12 residues. Germline CDR1 reads LGHNT; CDR2 reads FRNRAP. The CDR3 DNA sequence: TGTGCTAGTGGTTTTGCCAGTGAAAAACTGTTTTTT. Its translation: CASGFASEKLFF.

The chain uses TRBV3-1 and TRBJ1-2; D is possibly TRBD1 (5 bases). The CDR3 extends over 13 amino acids. Germline CDR1 and CDR2: LGHDT and YNNKEL (reference sequence). Trimming shortened V by 3 bases and J by 6 bases, and 11 bases separated the two germline ends. CDR3 amino acids: CASSHGRVDGYTF. The CDR3, as DNA: TGTGCCAGCAGCCACGGCAGGGTAGATGGCTACACCTTC.

This clonotype was counted between two and nine times. V gene TRBV10-3 combines with J gene TRBJ2-1; no clear D. CDR3 size: 14 residues. Between the trimmed V and J ends, which lost 3 bases and 0 bases, there was a span of 6 bases. Germline-derived CDR1 and CDR2 are ENHRY and SYGVKD. As DNA, the CDR3 is TGTGCCATCAGTGACAAGAGCTCCTACAATGAGCAGTTCTTC. Protein sequence: CAISDKSSYNEQFF.

This clonotype has only a few counts. The rearrangement uses TRBV5-1 and TRBJ1-1; D may be TRBD1 (5 bases). Per germline, CDR1 SGHRS and CDR2 YFSETQ. The germline V and J ends were trimmed by 4 bases and 4 bases, with 20 bases remaining between them. This CDR3 is built from 16 residues. The CDR3 reads CASSLGHPGAFTEAFF. The CDR3 DNA reads as TGCGCCAGCAGCCTTGGACACCCCGGGGCTTTCACTGAAGCTTTCTTT.

The genes are TRBV20-1 and TRBJ1-1, with D unresolved. The CDR3 is made up of 14 amino acids. V lost 0 bases, J lost 1 base, and 9 bases lay in between. CDR1 DFQATT and CDR2 SNEGSKA come from the germline V gene (reference sequence). The CDR3 DNA sequence: TGCAGTGCTAGAGATTACCGCGGGAACACTGAAGCTTTCTTT. Amino acids: CSARDYRGNTEAFF.

The rearrangement uses TRBV10-2 and TRBJ1-1; 9 positions agree with TRBD1. Germline assignment: CDR1 WSHSY and CDR2 SAAADI. J lost 3 bases, V lost 6 bases, and 8 bases had no gene match. CDR3 length: 15 amino acids. CDR3 residues: CASRKTGGTDTEAFF. The CDR3 DNA reads TGCGCCAGCAGAAAAACAGGGGGCACGGACACTGAAGCTTTCTTT.

This chain connects TRBV30 to TRBJ1-6; 7 bases are a match to TRBD1. Germline V lookup: CDR1 GTSNPN, CDR2 SVGIG (reference sequence). V lost 4 bases to trimming and J lost 9 bases; unmatched junction nucleotides: 12. This CDR3 region has 15 residues. CDR3 DNA: TGTGCCTGGAATCTGTCAGGGGGGAGATCTTCACCCCTCCACTTT. Protein product: CAWNLSGGRSSPLHF. Supplemented by reference TRBV30 and TRBJ1-6, the full variable domain reads SQTIHQWPATLVQPVGSPLSLECTVEGTSNPNLYWYRQAAGRGLQLLFYSVGIGQISSEVPQNLSASRPQDRQFILSSKKLLLSDSGFYLCAWNLSGGRSSPLHFGNGTRLTVT.

This clonotype was recorded a few times. The rearrangement joins TRBV7-8 to TRBJ2-3; 10 positions match TRBD2. This CDR3 has 18 residues. Per the germline V gene, CDR1 is SGHVS and CDR2 is FQNEAQ. V lost 5 bases to trimming and J lost 2 bases; unmatched junction nucleotides: 13. The CDR3 protein is CASSPLAGVSAATDTQYF. The DNA of the CDR3 is TGTGCCAGCAGCCCCCTAGCGGGAGTTTCCGCGGCCACAGATACGCAGTATTTT.

This chain links TRBV5-6 with TRBJ2-1; 7 bases line up with TRBD2. This CDR3 has 16 residues. CDR1 and CDR2 (germline): SGHDT, YYEEEE. V was pared by 0 bases and J by 2 bases, with 5 bases of the junction left unmatched. DNA for the CDR3: TGTGCCAGCAGCTTGGCCGGAGGGAGGGCCTACAATGAGCAGTTCTTC. Translating it yields CASSLAGGRAYNEQFF.

The table lists this clonotype with many counts. The chain uses TRBV7-3 and TRBJ2-1; D is perhaps TRBD1 (5 bases). With 0 bases removed from V and 2 bases from J, the gap between germline ends came to 8 bases. Germline values: CDR1 SGHTA, CDR2 FQGTGA. The CDR3 consists of 15 residues. CDR3: CASSLTAGTYNEQFF. The CDR3 DNA reads TGTGCCAGCAGCTTAACAGCAGGGACCTACAATGAGCAGTTCTTC.

The table lists this clonotype with many counts. V usage is TRBV2 and J usage is TRBJ1-5; D unresolved. The CDR3 is 14 amino acids. The V gene's germline CDR1 is SNHLY and CDR2 FYNNEI. The V gene lost 2 bases and the J gene lost 2 bases, with 7 bases spanning the gap. CDR3 sequence: CASSENPGNQPQHF. Here the CDR3 DNA reads TGTGCCAGCAGTGAAAATCCAGGCAATCAGCCCCAGCATTTT.

This clonotype was seen repeatedly, ten times or more. The rearrangement links TRBV16 to TRBJ1-4; 9 bases are shared with TRBD1. After removal of 0 bases from V and 4 bases from J, the junction contained 0 bases not matched to a gene. Germline CDR1 is KGHSY and CDR2 is FQNENV. The CDR3 covers 15 residues. The CDR3 loop is CASSQSGQGNEKLFF. CDR3 in DNA: TGTGCCAGCAGCCAATCGGGACAGGGTAATGAAAAACTGTTTTTT.

The chain links TRBV5-1 to TRBJ2-4; 11 bases are shared with TRBD1. CDR3 size: 15 residues. With 0 bases clipped from V and 7 bases from J, the junction kept 3 bases outside the gene matches. Germline CDR1 is SGHRS and CDR2 is YFSETQ. CDR3 sequence: CASSLGTGGENIQYF. For the CDR3, the DNA is TGCGCCAGCAGCTTGGGGACAGGGGGCGAGAACATTCAGTACTTC. The full variable domain, completed using reference TRBV5-1 and TRBJ2-4, is KAGVTQTPRYLIKTRGQQVTLSCSPISGHRSVSWYQQTPGQGLQFLFEYFSETQRNKGNFPGRFSGRQFSNSRSEMNVSTLELGDSALYLCASSLGTGGENIQYFGAGTRLSVL.

The J gene is TRBJ2-3, the V gene TRBV20-1; a possible D gene is TRBD2 (5 bases). The CDR3 runs to 15 residues. The germline V gene encodes CDR1 DFQATT and CDR2 SNEGSKA (reference sequence). V was pared by 6 bases and J by 1 base, with 17 bases between. CDR3 nucleotides: TGCAGTGCCGCTCGTGGGCGGGCCCGCACAGATACGCAGTATTTT. Encoded protein: CSAARGRARTDTQYF.

Only a few counts were recorded for this clonotype. This rearrangement joins TRBV7-8 to TRBJ2-5; 9 bases map to TRBD1. CDR1 is SGHVS and CDR2 is FQNEAQ in the germline V gene. The CDR3 is made up of 15 amino acids. With V trimmed by 5 bases and J by 1 base, 5 bases remained unmatched. CDR3 sequence: CASSRWDRVQETQYF. CDR3 nucleotide sequence: TGTGCCAGCAGCCGCTGGGACAGGGTCCAAGAGACCCAGTACTTC.

At least ten counts were recorded for this clonotype. This sequence joins TRBV7-8 and TRBJ1-1, with no clear D. This CDR3 comprises 16 residues. CDR1 is SGHVS and CDR2 is FQNEAQ in the germline V gene. The V end was cut by 1 base, the J end by 0 bases, with 12 bases between. CDR3 amino acids: CASSLEGKSMNTEAFF. CDR3 nucleotides: TGTGCCAGCAGCTTAGAGGGCAAATCAATGAACACTGAAGCTTTCTTT.

A few counts support this clonotype. V and J are TRBV19 and TRBJ2-1, with 10 bases identical to TRBD2. This CDR3 spans 19 amino acids. Germline trimming cut 4 bases from V and 7 bases from J; bases unmatched to any gene: 19. From germline, CDR1 is LNHDA and CDR2 SQIVND (reference sequence). For the CDR3, the DNA is TGTGCCAGTAGTACGTGGGCGGCTAGCGGGAGCATCGGTCAGAATGAGCAGTTCTTC. It specifies CASSTWAASGSIGQNEQFF.